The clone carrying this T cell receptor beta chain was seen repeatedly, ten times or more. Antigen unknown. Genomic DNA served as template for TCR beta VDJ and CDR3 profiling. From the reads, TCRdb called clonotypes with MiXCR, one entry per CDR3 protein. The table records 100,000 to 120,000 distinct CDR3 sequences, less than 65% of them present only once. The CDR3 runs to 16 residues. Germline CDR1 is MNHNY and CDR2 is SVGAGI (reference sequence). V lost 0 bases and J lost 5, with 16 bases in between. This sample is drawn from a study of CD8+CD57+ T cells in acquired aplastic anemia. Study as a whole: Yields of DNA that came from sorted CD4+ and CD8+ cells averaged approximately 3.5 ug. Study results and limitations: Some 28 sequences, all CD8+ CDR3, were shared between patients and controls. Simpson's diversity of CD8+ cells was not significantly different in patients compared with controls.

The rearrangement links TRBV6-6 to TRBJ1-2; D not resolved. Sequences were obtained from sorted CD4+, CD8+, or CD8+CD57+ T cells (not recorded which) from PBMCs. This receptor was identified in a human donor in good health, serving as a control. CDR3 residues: CASSYSRGLLGYGYTF. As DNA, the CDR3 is TGTGCCAGCAGTTACTCGAGAGGGCTACTCGGGTATGGCTACACCTTC.